Below, 16 T cell receptor beta chains from the same sample are listed, as sequenced in a study of blood T cells in healthy people across ages. Then a second PCR, running about 7 to 11 cycles, was carried out with a sample-barcoded 5' primer and a J-beta primer mix. Using its own MiXCR run on the 5' RACE reads, TCRdb lists one record per CDR3 protein. The table records over 500,000 distinct CDR3 sequences, over 40% of them present only once. Sequencing input: blood. The receptors derive from an elderly woman in good health.

This clonotype has just a few counts. V usage is TRBV14 and J usage is TRBJ1-2, with D perhaps TRBD1 (6 bases). The CDR3 has 13 amino acids. With 0 bases removed from V and 5 bases from J, the gap between germline ends came to 7 bases. Per the germline V gene, CDR1 is SGHDN and CDR2 is FVKESK. The CDR3 DNA follows: TGTGCCAGCAGCCAAGATAGGGGGTATGGCTACACCTTC. It is translated as CASSQDRGYGYTF.

The chain employs TRBV18 and TRBJ1-6; D perhaps matches TRBD1 (5 bases). CDR1 KGHSH and CDR2 LQKENI come from the germline V gene. The CDR3 totals 14 residues. The ends were cut back, 4 bases at V and 10 bases at J, with 14 bases in the middle. CDR3 amino acids: CASSLNFRGSPLHF. Written as DNA, the CDR3 is TGTGCCAGCTCACTTAACTTCCGGGGGTCACCCCTCCACTTT.

This clonotype was picked up a small number of times. The chain couples TRBV5-1 to TRBJ2-7, with 9 positions matching TRBD2. Germline CDR1 is SGHRS and CDR2 is YFSETQ. Trimming removed 2 bases from V and 3 bases from J; junction bases left unmatched: 6. This CDR3 is built from 15 residues. CDR3 region: CASSFGSGGYYEQYF. CDR3 coding DNA: TGCGCCAGCAGCTTCGGTAGCGGGGGATACTACGAGCAGTACTTC.

The chain has TRBV7-2 and TRBJ1-1; 8 bases map to TRBD1. The J segment lost 4 bases and the V segment lost 5 bases, leaving 12 bases of the junction unmatched. Germline loops: CDR1 SGHTA, CDR2 FQGNSA. The CDR3 loop spans 16 amino acids. The CDR3 nucleotides read TGTGCCAGCAGCCCCCAGGGGGCCTGGGGTGGCACTGAAGCTTTCTTT. Protein: CASSPQGAWGGTEAFF.

The genes are TRBV2 and TRBJ2-5, with TRBD2 matching over 9 bases. The germline CDR1 and CDR2 sequences are SNHLY and FYNNEI. The CDR3 is 15 residues long. The V gene end was trimmed by 4 bases and the J gene end by 9 bases; junction bases not matched to a gene: 12. CDR3 loop: CASSGGTGLAPPQYF. The CDR3 DNA is TGTGCCAGCAGTGGGGGAACTGGACTAGCGCCCCCCCAGTACTTC.

This clonotype came up many times. The chain combines TRBV11-2 with TRBJ2-1, with D possibly matching TRBD1 (6 bases). Germline lookup yields CDR1 SGHAT and CDR2 FQNNGV. The CDR3 consists of 14 residues. The V end lost 5 bases, the J end lost 9 bases, and 17 bases lay between the germline ends. For the CDR3, the DNA is TGTGCCAGCAGCCTCGGACAGCTATTGGGTGAGCAGTTCTTC. It yields the protein CASSLGQLLGEQFF.

In its sample, this clonotype was seen a few times. The chain links TRBV7-6 to TRBJ2-7, with a tentative D call TRBD2 (5 bases). Germline CDR1 reads SGHVS; CDR2 reads FNYEAQ. V lost 4 bases, J lost 3 bases, and 13 bases lay in between. The CDR3 is 14 residues long. CDR3 DNA sequence: TGTGCCAGCAGCTCGGACTCCGTTTACTACGAGCAGTACTTC. Amino acids: CASSSDSVYYEQYF.

CDR3 coding DNA: TGTGCCAGCAGCTATGGGACTGGGGGGCCTGAGCAGTTCTTC. This encodes CASSYGTGGPEQFF. The chain recombines TRBV7-2 with TRBJ2-1; possibly TRBD1 or TRBD2 for D (6 bases each). The germline V and J ends were trimmed by 4 bases and 9 bases, with 16 bases remaining between them. The CDR3 totals 14 residues. Germline V lookup: CDR1 SGHTA, CDR2 FQGNSA. The whole variable domain, remainder taken from reference TRBV7-2 and TRBJ2-1, is GAGVSQSPSNKVTEKGKDVELRCDPISGHTALYWYRQSLGQGLEFLIYFQGNSAPDKSGLPSDRFSAERTGGSVSTLTIQRTQQEDSAVYLCASSYGTGGPEQFFGPGTRLTVL.

CDR3 nucleotides: TGTGCCATCAGCTTCGGACAGGGCAATCAGCCCCAGCATTTT. Encoded protein: CAISFGQGNQPQHF. The chain couples TRBV10-3 to TRBJ1-5; the match to TRBD1 covers 7 bases. After removal of 6 bases from V and 2 bases from J, the junction contained 4 bases not matched to a gene. The CDR3 is 14 amino acids. Germline V lookup: CDR1 ENHRY, CDR2 SYGVKD.

This clonotype was counted many times. The genes are TRBV12-3 or TRBV12-4 and TRBJ1-4; TRBD1 matches 7 bases. Losses at the gene ends were 6 bases for V and 5 bases for J; bases not matched to a gene: 6. The CDR3 contains 14 residues. In DNA, the CDR3 is TGTGCCAGCAGCCGAGACAGGGTCAATGAAAAACTGTTTTTT. As protein: CASSRDRVNEKLFF.

There are many counts of this clonotype. V gene TRBV19 combines with J gene TRBJ1-4; D remains unclear. The germline V gene encodes CDR1 LNHDA and CDR2 SQIVND (reference sequence). CDR3 length: 14 residues. Trimming shortened V by 3 bases and J by 3 bases, and 8 bases separated the two germline ends. CDR3 region: CASSIRGSNEKLFF. The CDR3 DNA reads as TGTGCCAGTAGTATCAGAGGGTCTAATGAAAAACTGTTTTTT.

This clonotype was seen at least ten times. V is TRBV29-1 and J is TRBJ2-3; weak D call: TRBD1 (6 bases). The CDR3 contains 15 residues. Germline V gene lookup returns CDR1 SQVTM and CDR2 ANQGSEA. With 6 bases removed from V and 2 bases from J, the gap between germline ends came to 18 bases. CDR3 sequence: CSVGQLRGSTDTQYF. The CDR3 coding sequence is TGCAGCGTGGGGCAGTTAAGGGGGTCCACAGATACGCAGTATTTT.

CDR3 amino acids: CASSLGERTQYF. In DNA form, the CDR3 reads TGTGCCAGCAGCCTAGGGGAGAGAACCCAGTACTTC. This chain connects TRBV11-2 to TRBJ2-7; D is tentatively TRBD1 or TRBD2 (5 bases each). Germline values: CDR1 SGHAT, CDR2 FQNNGV. The CDR3 has 12 residues. Between the trimmed V and J ends, which lost 5 bases and 10 bases, there was a span of 15 bases.

Note on this clonotype: This may be a read error: a much more frequent sequence differs by one nucleotide. This chain uses TRBV5-1 with TRBJ2-1, with D tentatively TRBD1 (7 bases). This CDR3 comprises 15 residues. The germline gives CDR1 SGHRS, CDR2 YFSETQ. Here the CDR3 reads CAGSDAGQSYNEQFF. In DNA, the CDR3 is TGCGCCGGCAGCGACGCGGGACAGAGCTACAATGAGCAGTTCTTC.

Concerning this clonotype: Germline and junction disagree at one end, which may indicate a read error. The V gene is TRBV9, the J gene TRBJ2-7, with D perhaps TRBD1 (5 bases). CDR3 length equals 13 residues. CDR1 is SGDLS and CDR2 is YYNGEE in the germline V gene. CDR3 amino acids: CTRSFDSSYEQYF. DNA for the CDR3: TGTACCAGAAGCTTCGACAGCTCCTACGAGCAGTACTTC.

This clonotype was observed a handful of times. Just one base apart from a much larger clone, this may be a read error. The J gene is TRBJ2-5, the V gene TRBV10-3; D uncertain. Germline CDR1 is ENHRY and CDR2 is SYGVKD. V dropped 2 bases and J dropped 11 bases, with 18 bases sitting between them. This CDR3 comprises 14 residues. The chain's CDR3 is CAISEPSRYNEQYF. The CDR3 DNA reads TGTGCCATCAGTGAGCCCTCCAGGTACAATGAGCAGTACTTC.